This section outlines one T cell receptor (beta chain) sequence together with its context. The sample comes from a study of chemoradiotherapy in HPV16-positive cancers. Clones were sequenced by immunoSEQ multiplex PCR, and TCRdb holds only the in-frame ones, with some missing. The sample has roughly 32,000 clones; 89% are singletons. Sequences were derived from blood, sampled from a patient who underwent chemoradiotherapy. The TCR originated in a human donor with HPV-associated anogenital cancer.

The CDR3 DNA reads as TGCAGTGCCACGACTCAAGAGACCCAGTACTTC. It translates to CSATTQETQYF. V is TRBV20-1 and J is TRBJ2-5; no firm D call. CDR1 DFQATT and CDR2 SNEGSKA come from the germline V gene (reference sequence). The V end lost 6 bases, the J end lost 2 bases, and 7 bases lay between the germline ends. The CDR3 is 11 residues long.